The sequence of this T cell receptor beta chain was determined in a study of control samples from healthy donors and cancer patients. The method was immunoSEQ multiplex PCR; TCRdb's version includes in-frame clones alone and lacks a portion of them. Of about 150,000 clones in the sample, about 94% were seen once. CDR3 size: 13 residues. CDR1 is MDHEN, CDR2 SYDVKM, per germline. Trimming cost V 8 bases and J 4 bases; bases outside gene matches: 3. This receptor was identified in a man in his forties or fifties in good health. This chain joins TRBV28 and TRBJ2-1; 9 bases match TRBD1. Sequences were obtained from blood. CDR3 in DNA: TGTGCCAGCTGGGGACAGGGATACAATGAGCAGTTCTTC. Its protein is CASWGQGYNEQFF. Full variable domain (missing parts from reference TRBV28 and TRBJ2-1): DVKVTQSSRYLVKRTGEKVFLECVQDMDHENMFWYRQDPGLGLRLIYFSYDVKMKEKGDIPEGYSVSREKKERFSLILESASTNQTSMYLCASWGQGYNEQFFGPGTRLTVL.